The 20 T cell receptor beta chains given below trace back to one sample, sequenced in a study of T cell responses to AZD1222 COVID-19 vaccine. Method: immunoSEQ multiplex PCR; TCRdb's copy keeps in-frame clones and lacks some. The sample lists about 120,000 clones, about 90% seen once, with 1.7% in the top ten. The sequenced sample was peripheral blood, obtained on day 0 of AZD1222 vaccination. All receptors come from an adult in good health.

CDR3 protein: CAISTQGEHNEQFF. The DNA of the CDR3 is TGTGCCATCAGTACACAGGGGGAACACAATGAGCAGTTCTTC. V is TRBV10-3 and J is TRBJ2-1, with 8 bases that match TRBD1. This CDR3 contains 14 residues. Germline V gene sequence: CDR1 ENHRY, CDR2 SYGVKD. V lost 5 bases, J lost 5 bases, and 5 bases stayed unmatched.

The chain employs TRBV24-1 and TRBJ2-1; D is uncertain. V was clipped by 7 bases and J by 0 bases, with 6 bases between them. The CDR3 length is 13 residues. Germline assignment: CDR1 KGHDR and CDR2 SFDVKD. The CDR3 DNA sequence: TGTGCCACCAGGACAAGCTCCTACAATGAGCAGTTCTTC. Protein sequence: CATRTSSYNEQFF.

The CDR3 DNA reads TGTGCCAGTACCTCCGGAGGCAACACTGAAGCTTTCTTT. Amino acid sequence: CASTSGGNTEAFF. The gene calls are TRBV19 and TRBJ1-1, with no clear D. V was cut by 7 bases and J by 2 bases, with 11 bases left in between. The CDR3 loop spans 13 amino acids. Germline CDR1 is LNHDA and CDR2 is SQIVND (reference sequence).

The chain recombines TRBV14 with TRBJ1-2, with TRBD1 identical over 7 bases. This CDR3 region has 12 residues. The V and J ends lost 4 bases and 5 bases, in that order; junction bases with no gene match: 1. Germline CDR1 SGHDN, CDR2 FVKESK. Written as DNA, the CDR3 is TGTGCCAGCAGCCCGACAGGGTATGGCTACACCTTC. Protein product: CASSPTGYGYTF.

This chain uses TRBV7-9 with TRBJ2-3; D is unclear. The V end lost 6 bases, the J end lost 1 base, and 5 bases lay between the germline ends. The CDR3 is made up of 12 amino acids. Germline CDR1 and CDR2: SEHNR and FQNEAQ (reference sequence). The CDR3 nucleotides read TGTGCCAGCAGAGACCGCACAGATACGCAGTATTTT. It encodes CASRDRTDTQYF.

The rearrangement uses TRBV2 and TRBJ2-7; D is unclear. Germline assignment: CDR1 SNHLY and CDR2 FYNNEI. With 4 bases removed from V and 7 bases from J, the gap between germline ends came to 20 bases. The CDR3 is made up of 15 amino acids. The CDR3 reads CASSGSGGPPLEQYF. The CDR3 DNA is TGTGCCAGCAGTGGTAGTGGCGGACCCCCTTTGGAGCAGTACTTC.

The V call is TRBV7-2, the J call TRBJ1-6; D possibly corresponds to TRBD1 (5 bases). Germline V gene lookup returns CDR1 SGHTA and CDR2 FQGNSA. The V and J ends lost 1 base and 7 bases respectively, with 11 bases between them. The CDR3 covers 15 residues. In DNA, the CDR3 is TGTGCCAGCAGCTTAGAGGGACTGAAGAATTCACCCCTCCACTTT. Translation gives CASSLEGLKNSPLHF.

The gene calls are TRBV6-2 or TRBV6-3 and TRBJ2-7; weak D call: TRBD1 (6 bases). Germline values: CDR1 MNHEY, CDR2 SVGEGT. The V end lost 5 bases, the J end lost 2 bases, and 13 bases lay between the germline ends. This CDR3 region has 14 residues. CDR3 sequence reads: CASSNPTGAYEQYV. CDR3 coding DNA: TGTGCCAGCAGTAACCCGACAGGAGCCTACGAGCAGTACGTC.

V is TRBV7-2 and J is TRBJ2-5, with 8 bases lining up with TRBD2. V gave up 2 bases and J gave up 4 bases; unmatched junction bases: 6. This CDR3 comprises 15 residues. CDR1 and CDR2 (germline): SGHTA, FQGNSA. CDR3 in DNA: TGTGCCAGCAGCTTATGGGGGGGGACTAGAGAGACCCAGTACTTC. It specifies CASSLWGGTRETQYF.

CDR3 sequence: CASSIGRASSPLHF. The CDR3, as DNA: TGTGCCAGTAGTATAGGCAGGGCGAGTTCACCCCTCCACTTT. The chain recombines TRBV19 with TRBJ1-6; possibly TRBD1 for D (5 bases). The CDR3 contains 14 residues. Germline CDR1 is LNHDA and CDR2 is SQIVND (reference sequence). V was pared by 1 base and J by 9 bases, with 10 bases between.

The chain recombines TRBV6-6 with TRBJ1-6; no firm D call. Looked up from germline, CDR1 is MNHNY and CDR2 is SVGAGI (reference sequence). The CDR3 runs 16 residues. V was pared by 0 bases and J by 4 bases, with 10 bases between. CDR3 region: CASSYSTTGYNSPLHF. CDR3 DNA sequence: TGTGCCAGCAGTTACTCGACTACGGGATATAATTCACCCCTCCACTTT.

The chain couples TRBV3-1 (or the pseudogene TRBV3-2) to TRBJ2-7; 11 bases are shared with TRBD2. The trim removed 1 base at V and 6 bases at J, leaving 8 bases unmatched. Germline V gene lookup returns CDR1 LGHDT and CDR2 YNNKEL (reference sequence). The CDR3 consists of 16 residues. The CDR3, as DNA: TGTGCCAGCAGCCAAGTTGCAGGTAGCGGGAGGGGCGAGCAGTACGTC. Translated: CASSQVAGSGRGEQYV.

The chain couples TRBV21-1 to TRBJ2-7. TRBV21-1 is an annotated pseudogene. This CDR3 is 14 amino acids long. CDR3 protein: CASSKKKRPWGQYV. As DNA, the CDR3 is TGTGCCAGCAGCAAAAAAAAGAGACCTTGGGGGCAGTACGTC.

The V gene is TRBV10-3, the J gene TRBJ1-1; TRBD1 matches at 10 bases. The CDR3 sequence is 18 residues long. Trimming at V came to 4 bases and at J to 0 bases, leaving 11 bases not matched to a gene. The germline gives CDR1 ENHRY, CDR2 SYGVKD. CDR3 in amino acids: CAISVGAGTGVLNTEAFF. The CDR3 DNA reads TGTGCCATCAGTGTGGGGGCCGGGACAGGGGTTCTGAACACTGAAGCTTTCTTT.

Written as DNA, the CDR3 is TGTGCCAGCAGCCCAGTCCAAAACATGAACACTGAAGCTTTCTTT. Translating it yields CASSPVQNMNTEAFF. The chain employs TRBV6-5 and TRBJ1-1; D is uncertain. CDR3 length equals 15 residues. The V and J ends lost 6 bases and 0 bases respectively, with 14 bases between them. Germline CDR1 MNHEY, CDR2 SVGAGI.

This chain connects TRBV4-2 to TRBJ1-2, with a weak D call TRBD1 (6 bases). Germline V gene sequence: CDR1 LGHNA, CDR2 YNFKEQ. Trimming shortened V by 0 bases and J by 7 bases, and 18 bases separated the two germline ends. This CDR3 spans 16 amino acids. The CDR3 region is CASSQDRNREGVGYTF. CDR3 DNA sequence: TGTGCCAGCAGCCAAGATCGGAACAGGGAGGGGGTTGGCTACACCTTC.

The V and J genes are TRBV11-3 and TRBJ1-1; no reliable D call. V was clipped by 2 bases and J by 0 bases, with 7 bases between them. The CDR3 runs to 14 residues. Germline V gives CDR1 SGHNT, CDR2 YENEEA. In nucleotides, the CDR3 is TGTGCCAGCAGCTTAATGCGCATGAACACTGAAGCTTTCTTT. It encodes CASSLMRMNTEAFF.

V and J are TRBV2 and TRBJ1-5, with TRBD1 matching 12 bases. After removal of 7 bases from V and 6 bases from J, the junction contained 13 bases not matched to a gene. CDR3 length equals 17 residues. CDR1 SNHLY and CDR2 FYNNEI come from the germline V gene. Written as DNA, the CDR3 is TGTGCCAGCATTAGGGACAGGGGGCTGGGGGGCGGTCAGCCCCAGCATTTT. Its translation: CASIRDRGLGGGQPQHF.

This clone was recorded only once. The rearrangement joins TRBV19 to TRBJ1-1; D unclear. V was shortened by 3 bases and J by 2 bases, with 7 bases between the two germline ends. Germline values: CDR1 LNHDA, CDR2 SQIVND (reference sequence). There are 13 residues in the CDR3. CDR3 DNA sequence: TGTGCCAGTAGTATTCTTGACAACACTGAAGCTTTCTTT. Residues: CASSILDNTEAFF.

This clone has just one count. V gene TRBV7-9 combines with J gene TRBJ2-3; either TRBD1 or TRBD2 may supply D (6 bases each). The CDR3 runs to 15 residues. Trimming stripped 2 bases from V and 2 bases from J, with 11 bases between. The germline CDR1 and CDR2 sequences are SEHNR and FQNEAQ (reference sequence). CDR3 sequence: CASSLQSGATDTQYF. In nucleotides, the CDR3 is TGTGCCAGCAGCTTACAGTCGGGGGCCACAGATACGCAGTATTTT.